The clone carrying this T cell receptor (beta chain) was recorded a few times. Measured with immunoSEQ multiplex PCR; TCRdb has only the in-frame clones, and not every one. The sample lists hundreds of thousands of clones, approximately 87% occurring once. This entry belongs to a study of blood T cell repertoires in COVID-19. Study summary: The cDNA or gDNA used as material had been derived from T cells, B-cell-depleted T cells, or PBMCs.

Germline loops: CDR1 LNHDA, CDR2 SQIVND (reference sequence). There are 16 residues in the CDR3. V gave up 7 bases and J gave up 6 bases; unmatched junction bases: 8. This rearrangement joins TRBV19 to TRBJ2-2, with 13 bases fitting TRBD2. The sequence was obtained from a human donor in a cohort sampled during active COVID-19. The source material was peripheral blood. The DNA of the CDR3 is TGTGCCAGTAAAAGGACTAGCGGGAGTCTGGCCGGGGAGCTGTTTTTT. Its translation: CASKRTSGSLAGELFF.